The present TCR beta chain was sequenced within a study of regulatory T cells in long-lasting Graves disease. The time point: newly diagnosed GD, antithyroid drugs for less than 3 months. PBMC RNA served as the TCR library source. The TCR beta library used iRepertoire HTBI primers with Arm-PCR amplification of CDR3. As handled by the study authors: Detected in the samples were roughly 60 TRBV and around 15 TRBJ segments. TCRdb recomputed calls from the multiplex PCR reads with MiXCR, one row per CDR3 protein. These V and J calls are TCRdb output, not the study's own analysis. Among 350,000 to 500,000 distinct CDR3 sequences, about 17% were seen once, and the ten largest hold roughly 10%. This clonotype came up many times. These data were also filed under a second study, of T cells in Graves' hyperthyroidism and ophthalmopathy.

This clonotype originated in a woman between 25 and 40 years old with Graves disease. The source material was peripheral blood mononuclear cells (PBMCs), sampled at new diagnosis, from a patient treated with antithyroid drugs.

For the CDR3, the DNA is TGTGCCAGCAGCTCCCGGACAGCCTACAATGAGCAGTTCTTC. Translated: CASSSRTAYNEQFF. This chain joins TRBV7-9 and TRBJ2-1, with D perhaps TRBD1 (6 bases). CDR3 length: 14 amino acids. V lost 4 bases, J lost 2 bases, and 9 bases lay in between. The V gene's germline CDR1 is SEHNR and CDR2 FQNEAQ (reference sequence).